Listed here are 10 T cell receptor beta chains from one sample, sequenced in a study of T cell changes during pregnancy in multiple sclerosis. The method was immunoSEQ multiplex PCR; TCRdb's version includes in-frame clones alone and lacks a portion of them. The sample consists of around 100,000 clones, 92% of them appearing once. The source was peripheral blood, collected after pregnancy. These TCRs come from a female donor with multiple sclerosis, enrolled in a pregnancy study.

The table lists this clone with a few counts. The genes are TRBV2 and TRBJ2-5; 9 nucleotides align to TRBD1. The V gene's germline CDR1 is SNHLY and CDR2 FYNNEI. The CDR3 consists of 14 residues. Trimming removed 6 bases from V and 3 bases from J; junction bases left unmatched: 5. The CDR3 loop is CASSVGTGKETQYF. The CDR3 DNA reads as TGTGCCAGCAGCGTAGGGACAGGGAAAGAGACCCAGTACTTC.

The V and J genes are TRBV21-1 and TRBJ1-5; no DNA check was done on the table's D call, TRBD1. TRBV21-1 is described as a pseudogene. The CDR3 runs to 18 residues. This chain's CDR3 is CASSKNGTGAYSNQPQHF. Here the CDR3 DNA reads TGTGCCAGCAGCAAAAATGGCACAGGGGCCTATAGCAATCAGCCCCAGCATTTT.

The chain couples TRBV15 to TRBJ1-4; TRBD1 might be the D (5 bases). The germline V gene encodes CDR1 LNHNV and CDR2 YYDKDF (reference sequence). Trimming removed 1 base at V and 8 bases at J, with 17 bases between. CDR3 length equals 16 residues. CDR3 residues: CATSRVEAVKGEKLFF. The CDR3 DNA sequence: TGTGCCACCAGCAGAGTTGAGGCAGTTAAGGGGGAAAAACTGTTTTTT.

The chain employs TRBV28 and TRBJ2-5; perhaps TRBD2 as D (5 bases). The DNA end favors TRBJ2-7, so the J call may be wrong. The CDR3 has 12 amino acids. Germline lookup yields CDR1 MDHEN and CDR2 SYDVKM. The CDR3 bases are TGTGCCAGCTGGGCGGGTTACTACGAGCAGTACTTC. Amino acids: CASWAGYYEQYF.

The V gene is TRBV15, the J gene TRBJ1-2; D might be TRBD1 (5 bases). From germline, CDR1 is LNHNV and CDR2 YYDKDF (reference sequence). Trimming took 3 bases from V and 2 from J, leaving 7 bases between them. The CDR3 length is 13 residues. CDR3 nucleotide sequence: TGTGCCACCAGCAGCGACAGAAACTATGGCTACACCTTC. Amino acid sequence: CATSSDRNYGYTF.

The J gene is TRBJ1-1, the V gene TRBV9, with D possibly TRBD1 on 5 matching bases. Between the trimmed V and J ends, which lost 3 bases and 12 bases, there was a span of 21 bases. Germline CDR1 is SGDLS and CDR2 is YYNGEE. The CDR3 contains 14 residues. Written as DNA, the CDR3 is TGTGCCAGCAGCGCCCCAGGGCGCACCGACGAAACTTTCTTT. Protein product: CASSAPGRTDETFF. Variable domain in full (rest from reference TRBV9 and TRBJ1-1): DSGVTQTPKHLITATGQRVTLRCSPRSGDLSVYWYQQSLDQGLQFLIQYYNGEERAKGNILERFSAQQFPDLHSELNLSSLELGDSALYFCASSAPGRTDETFFGQGTRLTVV.

The V and J genes are TRBV6-5 and TRBJ2-1; 9 positions match TRBD2. Germline-derived CDR1 and CDR2 are MNHEY and SVGAGI. The CDR3 has 16 residues. The J segment lost 8 bases and the V segment lost 3 bases, leaving 11 bases of the junction unmatched. The CDR3 is CASSYISAGGPDEQFF. The DNA of the CDR3 is TGTGCCAGCAGTTATATTTCGGCGGGAGGGCCTGATGAGCAGTTCTTC.

Here the CDR3 reads CASSPGRSGGYTF. CDR3 nucleotides: TGTGCCAGCTCACCAGGGAGATCGGGTGGCTACACCTTC. The chain links TRBV18 to TRBJ1-2; D gene unclear. CDR3 length: 13 amino acids. Germline V gene data show CDR1 as KGHSH and CDR2 as LQKENI. Between the trimmed V and J ends, which lost 2 bases and 7 bases, there was a span of 11 bases.

J is TRBJ2-5 and V is TRBV5-8, with TRBD1 matching 7 bases. The CDR3 runs 14 residues. Germline V gene lookup returns CDR1 SGHTS and CDR2 YDEGEE. Trimming at V came to 4 bases and at J to 7 bases, leaving 10 bases not matched to a gene. The CDR3 DNA sequence: TGTGCCAGCAGCCCCTCGGACAGGCCTCGGACCCAGTACTTC. This gives the protein CASSPSDRPRTQYF. Full variable domain (rest looked up from reference TRBV5-8 and TRBJ2-5): EAGVTQSPTHLIKTRGQQATLRCSPISGHTSVYWYQQALGLGLQFLLWYDEGEERNRGNFPPRFSGRQFPNYSSELNVNALELEDSALYLCASSPSDRPRTQYFGPGTRLLVL.

The rearrangement joins TRBV28 to TRBJ1-1, with 7 bases aligning to TRBD1. The germline gives CDR1 MDHEN, CDR2 SYDVKM. V shed 5 bases, J shed 2 bases, and the junction held 8 bases outside the gene matches. The CDR3 is 15 amino acids. The CDR3 DNA follows: TGTGCCAGCAGTCCAACAGGGGTGGTTAACACTGAAGCTTTCTTT. This encodes CASSPTGVVNTEAFF. The full variable domain, its missing parts supplied by reference TRBV28 and TRBJ1-1, is DVKVTQSSRYLVKRTGEKVFLECVQDMDHENMFWYRQDPGLGLRLIYFSYDVKMKEKGDIPEGYSVSREKKERFSLILESASTNQTSMYLCASSPTGVVNTEAFFGQGTRLTVV.